This TCR beta chain stems from a study of blood T cell repertoires in COVID-19. Whole-study context: Both acute and convalescent COVID-19 samples were obtained from the United States, Italy and Spain. The cDNA or gDNA used as material had been derived from T cells, B-cell-depleted T cells, or PBMCs.

Original processing methods: Amplified reference gene primers provided the basis for estimating nucleated cell counts. Generated by immunoSEQ multiplex PCR, the TCRdb table keeps only in-frame clones and is missing some. V and J calls and clone size are those listed in that table; D and trimming were worked out from the DNA. The table includes over 75,000 clones, approximately 88% detected once. This receptor was obtained from a woman older than 75 with active or convalescent COVID-19. The sequencing sample was made of peripheral blood.

Written as DNA, the CDR3 is TGCGCCAGCAGCTTGGCAGGGGTTAGCACAGATACGCAGTATTTT. Its protein product is CASSLAGVSTDTQYF. The rearrangement joins TRBV5-1 to TRBJ2-3, with a tentative D call TRBD1 (6 bases). The germline gives CDR1 SGHRS, CDR2 YFSETQ. Trimming pared 0 bases from V and 0 bases from J, leaving 8 bases between. The CDR3 length is 15 residues.